The present entry profiles one T cell receptor (beta chain) with its context. This sample was included in a study of cytomegalovirus exposure and HLA in healthy donors. Germline lookup yields CDR1 MGHRA and CDR2 YSYEKL. The CDR3 runs to 16 residues. V dropped 2 bases and J dropped 3; count of bases not matched to a gene: 10. PCR involved 60 Vbeta and 13 Jbeta primers. Measured with immunoSEQ multiplex PCR; TCRdb has only the in-frame clones, and not every one. Among 65,000 to 90,000 clones listed, 79% were seen once. Sequencing input: PBMCs. The chain recombines TRBV4-1 with TRBJ2-7, with TRBD1 matching over 7 bases. The clonotype originates from a man aged 30 to 45 in good health and CMV-seronegative. The CDR3 nucleotides are TGCGCCAGCAGCCAAACTCCCAGGGGGAGATTCTACGAGCAGTACTTC. It translates to CASSQTPRGRFYEQYF.